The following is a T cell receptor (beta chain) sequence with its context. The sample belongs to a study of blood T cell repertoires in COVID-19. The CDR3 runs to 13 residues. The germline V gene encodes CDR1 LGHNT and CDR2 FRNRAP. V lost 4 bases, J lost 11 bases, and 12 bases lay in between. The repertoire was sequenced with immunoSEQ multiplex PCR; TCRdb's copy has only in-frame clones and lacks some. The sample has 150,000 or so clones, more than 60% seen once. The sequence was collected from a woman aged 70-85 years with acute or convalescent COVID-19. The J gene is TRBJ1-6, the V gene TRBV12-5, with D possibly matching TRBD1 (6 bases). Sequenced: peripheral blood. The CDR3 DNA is TGTGCTAGTGGTTCAAACAGGGCGACACCCCTCCACTTT. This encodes CASGSNRATPLHF.